The T cell receptor (beta chain) described here comes from a study of cytomegalovirus exposure and HLA in healthy donors. The primer mix had 60 Vbeta and 13 Jbeta primers. Assay: immunoSEQ multiplex PCR; the TCRdb copy retains only in-frame clones and omits some. The sample yields under 130,000 clones, just under 80% seen once. Healthy bone marrow donors made up the donor group. This CDR3 contains 16 residues. Germline CDR1 and CDR2: LNHDA and SQIVND (reference sequence). Trimming left V 1 base short and J 2 bases short, with 14 bases between. This receptor was obtained from a male donor in good health and CMV-seronegative. The chain joins TRBV19 to TRBJ1-2, with D possibly TRBD1 on 5 matching bases. Sequenced sample: PBMCs. CDR3 region: CASSIGGTFVNYGYTF. Written as DNA, the CDR3 is TGTGCCAGTAGTATAGGGGGGACTTTTGTAAACTATGGCTACACCTTC.